These 18 T cell receptor beta chains share one sample of origin, sequenced in a study of cytomegalovirus exposure and HLA in healthy donors. The primer mix had 60 Vbeta and 13 Jbeta primers. TCRdb's copy holds only in-frame clones and misses some; the assay was immunoSEQ multiplex PCR. The table includes about 130,000 clones, roughly 15% detected once. What was sequenced was PBMCs. These TCRs come from a female donor in good health and CMV-seropositive.

V is TRBV2 and J is TRBJ2-1, with 13 bases fitting TRBD2. The V and J ends lost 6 bases and 6 bases, in that order; junction bases with no gene match: 5. CDR1 and CDR2 from the germline V gene are SNHLY and FYNNEI. CDR3 length equals 15 residues. CDR3 in amino acids: CASSGGLAGINEQFF. For the CDR3, the DNA is TGTGCCAGCAGCGGGGGACTAGCGGGAATCAATGAGCAGTTCTTC.

The chain combines TRBV15 with TRBJ1-2; a weak D match, TRBD1 (6 bases). V dropped 5 bases and J dropped 2 bases, with 12 bases sitting between them. The germline V gene encodes CDR1 LNHNV and CDR2 YYDKDF (reference sequence). The CDR3 consists of 14 residues. The CDR3 loop reads CATSAKDRNYGYTF. Written as DNA, the CDR3 is TGTGCCACCAGCGCCAAAGACAGGAACTATGGCTACACCTTC.

The chain uses TRBV6-6 and TRBJ1-5; 7 nucleotides align to TRBD1. The CDR3 sequence is 16 residues long. Germline V CDR1 and CDR2: MNHNY, SVGAGI (reference sequence). Unmatched junction bases numbered 8, after V lost 6 bases and J lost 0 bases. The CDR3 spells CASSWDSRYSNQPQHF. The CDR3 nucleotides read TGTGCCAGCAGCTGGGACAGTCGTTATAGCAATCAGCCCCAGCATTTT.

V is TRBV15 and J is TRBJ2-7, with unresolved D. The CDR3 extends over 12 amino acids. The V and J ends lost 6 bases and 3 bases respectively, with 9 bases between them. CDR1 and CDR2 (germline): LNHNV, YYDKDF (reference sequence). This CDR3 is CATSGEHYEQYF. The CDR3 bases are TGTGCCACCAGTGGAGAGCACTACGAGCAGTACTTC.

The chain combines TRBV5-1 with TRBJ2-1, with 9 bases identical to TRBD2. The CDR3 runs to 15 residues. With 4 bases clipped from V and 6 bases from J, the junction kept 8 bases outside the gene matches. Germline V gene lookup returns CDR1 SGHRS and CDR2 YFSETQ. CDR3 DNA: TGCGCCAGCAGCACAAGCGGGACTAGCATCAATGAGCAGTTCTTC. Its protein is CASSTSGTSINEQFF.

V is TRBV12-5 and J is TRBJ2-7; 10 nucleotides align to TRBD1. V lost 2 bases, J lost 4 bases, and 8 bases stayed unmatched. Germline V CDR1 and CDR2: LGHNT, FRNRAP. The CDR3 is 16 amino acids. CDR3 nucleotides: TGTGCTAGTGGTTTGTCCCCGGACAGGGGGAATTACGAGCAGTACTTC. Protein: CASGLSPDRGNYEQYF.

This clone came up a few times. The V and J genes are TRBV25-1 and TRBJ2-1; 12 positions match TRBD1. CDR1 and CDR2 (germline): MGHDK, SYGVNS. The CDR3 sequence is 15 residues long. J was trimmed by 7 bases and V by 8 bases; bases with no gene match: 9. Here the CDR3 reads CASGGGTGGRNEQFF. The CDR3 DNA reads as TGTGCCAGCGGTGGGGGGACAGGGGGCCGGAATGAGCAGTTCTTC.

This chain links TRBV7-2 with TRBJ2-7, with 7 bases that match TRBD1. The CDR3 contains 14 residues. Trimming removed 2 bases from V and 2 bases from J; junction bases left unmatched: 3. From germline, CDR1 is SGHTA and CDR2 FQGNSA. The CDR3 nucleotides read TGTGCCAGCAGCTTAACACAGGGGCCCTACGAGCAGTACTTC. Amino acid sequence: CASSLTQGPYEQYF.

The J gene is TRBJ1-2, the V gene TRBV28; the D is unclear. The CDR3 length is 15 residues. V lost 7 bases and J lost 2, with 17 bases in between. Germline V gene data show CDR1 as MDHEN and CDR2 as SYDVKM. CDR3 in amino acids: CASTPRFPGNYGYTF. The CDR3 nucleotides read TGTGCCAGCACCCCTAGGTTCCCGGGAAACTATGGCTACACCTTC.

The chain has TRBV2 and TRBJ1-3, with 8 bases that match TRBD1. Trimming took 10 bases from V and 0 from J; bases not matched to a gene: 8. Per the germline V gene, CDR1 is SNHLY and CDR2 is FYNNEI. The CDR3 runs to 15 residues. CDR3 coding DNA: TGTGCCATAGAGACAGGGGCCAGCTCTGGAAACACCATATATTTT. Translating it yields CAIETGASSGNTIYF.

This clone was recorded a few times. The CDR3 protein is CASSLYRDREETQYF. CDR3 DNA sequence: TGTGCCAGCAGTCTTTACCGGGACAGGGAAGAGACCCAGTACTTC. V gene TRBV7-8 combines with J gene TRBJ2-5, with 9 bases that match TRBD1. Trimming at V came to 6 bases and at J to 3 bases, leaving 8 bases not matched to a gene. This CDR3 is 15 amino acids long. Germline loops: CDR1 SGHVS, CDR2 FQNEAQ. Filled out from reference TRBV7-8 and TRBJ2-5, the complete variable domain reads GAGVSQSPRYKVAKRGQDVALRCDPISGHVSLFWYQQALGQGPEFLTYFQNEAQLDKSGLPSDRFFAERPEGSVSTLKIQRTQQEDSAVYLCASSLYRDREETQYFGPGTRLLVL.

V and J are TRBV30 and TRBJ2-7; 10 nucleotides match TRBD1. Germline CDR1 reads GTSNPN; CDR2 reads SVGIG (reference sequence). The length of the CDR3 is 14 residues. The trim removed 2 bases at V and 5 bases at J, leaving 6 bases unmatched. The CDR3 is CAWSRDRGFNEQYF. The CDR3, as DNA: TGTGCCTGGAGTCGGGACAGGGGATTTAACGAGCAGTACTTC.

This clone was recorded a few times. The chain has TRBV2 and TRBJ2-5; a weak D match, TRBD1 (6 bases). V gave up 5 bases and J gave up 3 bases, with 10 bases separating them. Germline values: CDR1 SNHLY, CDR2 FYNNEI. This CDR3 is 13 amino acids long. The CDR3: CASSLNREETQYF. The CDR3 nucleotides read TGTGCCAGCAGTTTAAACAGGGAAGAGACCCAGTACTTC.

This clone appeared a few times. The V gene is TRBV4-2, the J gene TRBJ2-1; 7 bases map to TRBD1. V lost 0 bases, J lost 7 bases, and 15 bases stayed unmatched. The CDR3 is 18 amino acids. Germline V gene sequence: CDR1 LGHNA, CDR2 YNFKEQ. This CDR3 is CASSQDWSMRQGRNEQFF. The CDR3 DNA is TGTGCCAGCAGCCAAGATTGGAGTATGAGACAGGGTAGAAATGAGCAGTTCTTC.

The rearrangement joins TRBV7-8 to TRBJ1-1, with D possibly being TRBD1 (5 bases). The V and J ends lost 2 bases and 3 bases respectively, with 16 bases between them. CDR3 length: 16 residues. Germline CDR1 and CDR2: SGHVS and FQNEAQ. CDR3 loop: CASSLNTGGVDTEAFF. CDR3 bases: TGTGCCAGCAGCTTAAATACGGGGGGAGTGGACACTGAAGCTTTCTTT.

This chain uses TRBV6-1 with TRBJ1-1; tentative D call: TRBD1 (6 bases). This CDR3 comprises 14 residues. V lost 2 bases, J lost 4 bases, and 11 bases lay in between. CDR1 and CDR2 from the germline V gene are MNHNS and SASEGT. In DNA form, the CDR3 reads TGTGCCAGCAGTGAAACAGGGTTAGGCACTGAAGCTTTCTTT. Its protein is CASSETGLGTEAFF.

This clone has only one observation. The chain combines TRBV28 with TRBJ2-7; D is unclear. From germline, CDR1 is MDHEN and CDR2 SYDVKM. Trimming cost V 6 bases and J 2 bases, with 17 bases left between them. There are 15 residues in the CDR3. The CDR3 here is CASSLPDTTAYEQYF. In DNA form, the CDR3 reads TGTGCCAGCAGCCTCCCTGACACGACGGCCTACGAGCAGTACTTC.

The V and J genes are TRBV19 and TRBJ1-1, with D unclear. Deletions cut 5 bases from V and 11 bases from J, with 18 bases between. CDR1 and CDR2 from the germline V gene are LNHDA and SQIVND (reference sequence). The CDR3 contains 13 residues. The DNA of the CDR3 is TGTGCCAGTAGTTTTCGGGAGAGAGAGGATGCTTTCTTT. Translated, it gives CASSFREREDAFF.